This entry lists 31 T cell receptor beta chains sequenced from one sample in a study of blood T cell repertoires in COVID-19. Generated by immunoSEQ multiplex PCR, the TCRdb table keeps only in-frame clones and is missing some. In the table there are about 150,000 clones, around 84% of which are singletons. Sequenced sample: peripheral blood. The receptors were sampled from a man aged 65 to 85 with acute or convalescent COVID-19.

V gene TRBV5-6 combines with J gene TRBJ2-7; 10 nucleotides match TRBD1. Germline CDR1 is SGHDT and CDR2 is YYEEEE. The CDR3 sequence is 15 residues long. With 0 bases clipped from V and 2 bases from J, the junction kept 2 bases outside the gene matches. The CDR3 sequence is CASSLGDRGPYEQYF. The CDR3 coding sequence is TGTGCCAGCAGCTTGGGGGACAGGGGCCCCTACGAGCAGTACTTC.

The chain couples TRBV2 to TRBJ2-5; TRBD1 agrees at 7 bases. J was trimmed by 4 bases and V by 7 bases; bases with no gene match: 12. CDR3 length: 15 amino acids. CDR1 and CDR2 (germline): SNHLY, FYNNEI. In DNA, the CDR3 is TGTGCCAGCATGGCAGCGAACAGGGACAGAGAGACCCAGTACTTC. Translation gives CASMAANRDRETQYF.

The chain has TRBV28 and TRBJ2-7; 11 nucleotides agree with TRBD1. The CDR3 covers 14 residues. V trimming: 6 bases; J trimming: 6 bases; junction bases outside the gene matches: 7. Germline V gene lookup returns CDR1 MDHEN and CDR2 SYDVKM. The CDR3 is CASSTGQGGGEQYF. In nucleotides, the CDR3 is TGTGCCAGCAGCACGGGACAGGGGGGAGGCGAGCAGTACTTC.

The J gene is TRBJ2-7, the V gene TRBV5-1, with D tentatively TRBD1 (5 bases). The CDR3 totals 13 residues. CDR1 is SGHRS and CDR2 is YFSETQ in the germline V gene. The V gene lost 0 bases and the J gene lost 10 bases, with 14 bases spanning the gap. The CDR3 DNA reads as TGCGCCAGCAGCTTGGAGGGGTGGCAGGCCCAGTACTTC. Its protein product is CASSLEGWQAQYF.

The chain recombines TRBV3-1 (or the pseudogene TRBV3-2) with TRBJ2-5, with 8 bases fitting TRBD2. V gave up 5 bases and J gave up 5 bases; unmatched junction bases: 10. This CDR3 contains 15 residues. From germline, CDR1 is LGHDT and CDR2 YNNKEL (reference sequence). The CDR3 loop reads CASSSEAGVRETQYF. The CDR3 DNA reads as TGTGCCAGCAGCTCGGAAGCGGGAGTACGGGAGACCCAGTACTTC.

The chain links TRBV28 to TRBJ2-7; D remains unclear. CDR3 length: 12 amino acids. Trimming removed 7 bases from V and 0 bases from J, with 7 bases in between. CDR1 and CDR2 (germline): MDHEN, SYDVKM. CDR3 in DNA: TGTGCCAGCATCGATAGCTCCTACGAGCAGTACTTC. Translating gives CASIDSSYEQYF.

The chain combines TRBV6-1 with TRBJ2-4; 10 nucleotides match TRBD2. The CDR3 is 16 residues long. With 1 base clipped from V and 0 bases from J, the junction kept 0 bases outside the gene matches. The germline CDR1 and CDR2 sequences are MNHNS and SASEGT. In nucleotides, the CDR3 is TGTGCCAGCAGTGAAGGGACTAGCGGAGCCAAAAACATTCAGTACTTC. This translates into CASSEGTSGAKNIQYF.

The rearrangement joins TRBV19 to TRBJ2-7, with D possibly matching TRBD1 (5 bases). The CDR3 consists of 14 residues. V shed 5 bases and J shed 5 bases, with 16 bases lying between them. The germline CDR1 and CDR2 sequences are LNHDA and SQIVND (reference sequence). As DNA, the CDR3 is TGTGCCAGTAGTGCAGGGCTTCGGAGCGACGAGCAGTACTTC. Encoded protein: CASSAGLRSDEQYF.

The V gene is TRBV24-1, the J gene TRBJ2-5; no definite D call. V was trimmed by 2 bases and J by 2 bases, leaving 5 bases between them. Per the germline V gene, CDR1 is KGHDR and CDR2 is SFDVKD. The CDR3 runs 13 residues. CDR3 DNA: TGTGCCACCAGTGATTCAGTTCAAGAGACCCAGTACTTC. Translated, it gives CATSDSVQETQYF.

J is TRBJ2-5 and V is TRBV7-9, with 9 bases that match TRBD1. Germline V gene data show CDR1 as SEHNR and CDR2 as FQNEAQ (reference sequence). The CDR3 runs 14 residues. With V trimmed by 3 bases and J by 4 bases, 3 bases remained unmatched. CDR3 in DNA: TGTGCCAGCAGCTTCACAGGGGGCGTAGAGACCCAGTACTTC. The encoded protein is CASSFTGGVETQYF.

The CDR3 protein is CASSEGGGTGELFF. CDR3 bases: TGTGCCAGCAGTGAAGGGGGAGGGACCGGGGAGCTGTTTTTT. The rearrangement uses TRBV6-1 and TRBJ2-2; 7 bases map to TRBD2. This CDR3 is built from 14 residues. Germline values: CDR1 MNHNS, CDR2 SASEGT. The J segment lost 5 bases and the V segment lost 1 base, leaving 1 base of the junction unmatched.

J is TRBJ2-5 and V is TRBV3-1 (or the pseudogene TRBV3-2), with 15 bases lining up with TRBD2. The CDR3 has 19 amino acids. J gave up 5 bases and V 2 bases, and 12 bases lay outside the gene matches. Germline CDR1 reads LGHDT; CDR2 reads YNNKEL (reference sequence). Written as DNA, the CDR3 is TGTGCCAGCAGCCAATCGGCGGGGACTAGCGGGGGGATAATCGAGACCCAGTACTTC. Its translation is CASSQSAGTSGGIIETQYF.

The gene calls are TRBV11-2 and TRBJ2-3; a weak D match, TRBD1 (5 bases). CDR1 is SGHAT and CDR2 is FQNNGV in the germline V gene. This CDR3 comprises 15 residues. Trimming took 4 bases from V and 6 from J, leaving 17 bases between them. The CDR3, as DNA: TGTGCCAGCAGCTACGCCCAGGGCGTTTGGGATACGCAGTATTTT. It codes for CASSYAQGVWDTQYF.

The J gene is TRBJ1-6, the V gene TRBV6-6; 7 bases are a match to TRBD1. CDR1 and CDR2 from the germline V gene are MNHNY and SVGAGI (reference sequence). V lost 5 bases to trimming and J lost 8 bases; unmatched junction nucleotides: 12. The CDR3 spans 16 residues. The CDR3 spells CASSPTGTAIYSPLHF. In nucleotides, the CDR3 is TGTGCCAGCAGTCCCACCGGGACAGCGATTTATTCACCCCTCCACTTT.

This chain uses TRBV18 with TRBJ2-2; 7 nucleotides match TRBD2. Germline CDR1 reads KGHSH; CDR2 reads LQKENI. The CDR3 is 17 amino acids. V lost 3 bases and J lost 2; bases outside the gene matches: 9. The CDR3 region is CASSPISSGINTGELFF. The CDR3, as DNA: TGTGCCAGCTCACCGATCTCTAGCGGAATCAACACCGGGGAGCTGTTTTTT.

This chain's CDR3 is CASSGGGLASETQYF. CDR3 DNA sequence: TGTGCCAGCAGTGGCGGGGGTCTAGCGTCAGAGACCCAGTACTTC. This chain uses TRBV6-2 or TRBV6-3 with TRBJ2-5; 7 positions match TRBD2. V lost 5 bases, J lost 4 bases, and 10 bases stayed unmatched. The germline gives CDR1 MNHEY, CDR2 SVGEGT. This CDR3 has 15 residues.

V is TRBV7-2 and J is TRBJ2-1, with 7 bases identical to TRBD2. The J segment lost 3 bases and the V segment lost 5 bases, leaving 4 bases of the junction unmatched. CDR1 is SGHTA and CDR2 is FQGNSA in the germline V gene. The CDR3 has 14 residues. CDR3 sequence: CASSPRGDYNEQFF. CDR3 nucleotide sequence: TGTGCCAGCAGCCCACGGGGGGACTACAATGAGCAGTTCTTC.

This clone appeared once. This chain uses TRBV7-9 with TRBJ2-5; TRBD1 agrees at 8 bases. The CDR3 spans 15 residues. Germline lookup yields CDR1 SEHNR and CDR2 FQNEAQ (reference sequence). J lost 5 bases, V lost 5 bases, and 10 bases had no gene match. The CDR3 loop is CASSLATGAGETQYF. The CDR3 DNA reads as TGTGCCAGCAGCCTGGCGACAGGGGCGGGGGAGACCCAGTACTTC.

This chain uses TRBV3-1 (or the pseudogene TRBV3-2) with TRBJ2-6; D uncertain. Trimming cost V 4 bases and J 1 base, with 8 bases left between them. CDR1 LGHDT and CDR2 YNNKEL come from the germline V gene (reference sequence). The CDR3 has 15 residues. CDR3 protein: CASSPTESGANVLTF. The CDR3 DNA reads as TGTGCCAGCAGCCCCACAGAATCTGGGGCCAACGTCCTGACTTTC.

This clone was counted a few times. The gene calls are TRBV20-1 and TRBJ1-2, with a tentative D call TRBD1 (5 bases). Germline CDR1 and CDR2: DFQATT and SNEGSKA (reference sequence). Trimming took 3 bases from V and 4 from J, leaving 21 bases between them. The CDR3 is 16 residues long. The CDR3: CSASRSRVFDSYGYTF. In nucleotides, the CDR3 is TGCAGTGCTAGTCGTAGCAGGGTCTTCGACTCCTATGGCTACACCTTC.

J is TRBJ2-3 and V is TRBV3-1 (or the pseudogene TRBV3-2), with D maybe TRBD2 (6 bases). The V end was cut by 8 bases, the J end by 3 bases, with 15 bases between. This CDR3 is built from 14 residues. Germline values: CDR1 LGHDT, CDR2 YNNKEL (reference sequence). This CDR3 is CASGPWGETDTQYF. CDR3 coding DNA: TGTGCCAGCGGTCCGTGGGGGGAGACAGATACGCAGTATTTT.

The chain couples TRBV6-5 to TRBJ2-1; 14 bases line up with TRBD2. This CDR3 has 15 residues. Germline trimming cut 7 bases from V and 6 bases from J; bases unmatched to any gene: 5. Per the germline V gene, CDR1 is MNHEY and CDR2 is SVGAGI. CDR3 DNA sequence: TGTGCCAGCAAGGCCGGGACTAGCGGGGGCAATGAGCAGTTCTTC. Residues: CASKAGTSGGNEQFF.

This clone was detected only a few times. This chain joins TRBV20-1 and TRBJ2-1; a possible D gene is TRBD2 (5 bases). Between the trimmed V and J ends, which lost 8 bases and 11 bases, there was a span of 13 bases. The CDR3 sequence is 10 residues long. CDR1 and CDR2 from the germline V gene are DFQATT and SNEGSKA (reference sequence). CDR3: CSMTGNQQFF. CDR3 nucleotide sequence: TGCAGTATGACGGGGAATCAGCAGTTCTTC.

This chain links TRBV2 with TRBJ2-7; tentatively, D is TRBD1 (6 bases). Germline CDR1 SNHLY, CDR2 FYNNEI. The V end was cut by 7 bases, the J end by 0 bases, with 16 bases between. The CDR3 contains 15 residues. The CDR3 spells CASIESTGFSYEQYF. CDR3 nucleotides: TGTGCCAGCATAGAATCCACAGGGTTCTCCTACGAGCAGTACTTC.

The CDR3, as DNA: TGTGCCAGCAGTTTAAACAGGCGGACAGATACGCAGTATTTT. It is translated as CASSLNRRTDTQYF. The chain is built from TRBV28 and TRBJ2-3; possible D gene TRBD1, 5 bases. Germline V CDR1 and CDR2: MDHEN, SYDVKM. With 2 bases removed from V and 3 bases from J, the gap between germline ends came to 9 bases. The CDR3 is 14 residues long.

The chain couples TRBV21-1 to TRBJ2-1; TRBD1 reflects the table's D call only, with no check against the DNA. TRBV21-1 is a pseudogene segment. The CDR3 consists of 13 residues. CDR3 region: CASSLRQGAKELF. CDR3 DNA: TGTGCCAGCAGCCTTAGACAGGGGGCGAAGGAGCTCTTC.

This clone came up once. This rearrangement joins TRBV24-1 to TRBJ2-1; 9 nucleotides align to TRBD1. The trim removed 4 bases at V and 3 bases at J, leaving 6 bases unmatched. The germline CDR1 and CDR2 sequences are KGHDR and SFDVKD. The CDR3 covers 16 residues. Written as DNA, the CDR3 is TGTGCCACCAGTGACCCTGGACAGGGGCACTACAATGAGCAGTTCTTC. It encodes CATSDPGQGHYNEQFF.

The chain has TRBV28 and TRBJ1-6, with D hard to call. V shed 8 bases and J shed 0 bases, with 5 bases lying between them. The CDR3 extends over 13 amino acids. Germline CDR1 MDHEN, CDR2 SYDVKM. CDR3 DNA sequence: TGTGCCAGCTGGAGCTCCTATAATTCACCCCTCCACTTT. It is translated as CASWSSYNSPLHF.

The chain is built from TRBV6-6 and TRBJ1-2, with TRBD1 as a possible D gene (6 bases). The V and J ends lost 2 bases and 4 bases respectively, with 14 bases between them. This CDR3 has 15 residues. Germline V gives CDR1 MNHNY, CDR2 SVGAGI (reference sequence). The CDR3 sequence is CASSYGGGRSYGYTF. In nucleotides, the CDR3 is TGTGCCAGCAGTTACGGGGGGGGGCGTTCCTATGGCTACACCTTC.

This chain connects TRBV5-1 to TRBJ1-4; TRBD1 matches at 9 bases. This CDR3 is 19 amino acids long. Germline assignment: CDR1 SGHRS and CDR2 YFSETQ. The junction had 13 bases not matched to a gene; V was cut back by 4 bases and J by 0 bases. CDR3 amino acids: CASSEGRTGGGTTNEKLFF. The CDR3 DNA follows: TGCGCCAGCAGCGAGGGAAGAACAGGGGGCGGTACAACTAATGAAAAACTGTTTTTT.

The chain recombines TRBV11-3 with TRBJ2-3; a weak D match, TRBD2 (6 bases). The CDR3 spans 15 residues. In germline, CDR1 is SGHNT, CDR2 YENEEA. Trimming left V 1 base short and J 2 bases short, with 10 bases between. The CDR3 is CASSLGGESTDTQYF. The CDR3 coding sequence is TGTGCCAGCAGCTTAGGCGGGGAATCCACAGATACGCAGTATTTT.